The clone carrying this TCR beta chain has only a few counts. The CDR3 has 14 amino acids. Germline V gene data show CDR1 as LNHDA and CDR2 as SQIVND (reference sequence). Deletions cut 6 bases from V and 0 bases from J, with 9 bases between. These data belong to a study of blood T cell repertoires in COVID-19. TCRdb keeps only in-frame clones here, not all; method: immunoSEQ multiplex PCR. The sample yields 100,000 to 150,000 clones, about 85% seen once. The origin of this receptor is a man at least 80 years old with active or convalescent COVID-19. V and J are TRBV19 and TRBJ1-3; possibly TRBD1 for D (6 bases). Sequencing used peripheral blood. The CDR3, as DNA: TGTGCCAGTAGCCGGGACAACTCTGGAAACACCATATATTTT. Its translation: CASSRDNSGNTIYF.